The sequence of this T cell receptor (beta chain) was determined in a study of Graves' ophthalmopathy and Graves' hyperthyroidism. Amplification of TCR beta CDR3 regions used RNA transcripts. Following a first-round RT-PCR that used HTBI primers, a second-round multiplex PCR was carried out. MiXCR, run by TCRdb on the multiplex PCR reads, gives a single entry per CDR3 protein. The sample has hundreds of thousands of distinct CDR3 sequences, approximately 39% seen once. This CDR3 is 15 amino acids long. Trimming removed 5 bases from V and 5 bases from J; junction bases left unmatched: 8. Germline CDR1 and CDR2: SGHAT and FQDESV (reference sequence). Ophthalmopathy cases showed moderate-to-severe activity, scoring CAS ≥3 and NOSPECS ≥4, with duration under 3 months. In its sample, this clonotype was seen many times.

Sequencing used peripheral blood. The V and J genes are TRBV11-1 and TRBJ2-5; 10 bases are a match to TRBD1. This receptor was identified in an adult man with Graves' ophthalmopathy. CDR3 nucleotides: TGTGCCAGCAGCGCGGGACAGGGGATCGTTGAGACCCAGTACTTC. Translation gives CASSAGQGIVETQYF.